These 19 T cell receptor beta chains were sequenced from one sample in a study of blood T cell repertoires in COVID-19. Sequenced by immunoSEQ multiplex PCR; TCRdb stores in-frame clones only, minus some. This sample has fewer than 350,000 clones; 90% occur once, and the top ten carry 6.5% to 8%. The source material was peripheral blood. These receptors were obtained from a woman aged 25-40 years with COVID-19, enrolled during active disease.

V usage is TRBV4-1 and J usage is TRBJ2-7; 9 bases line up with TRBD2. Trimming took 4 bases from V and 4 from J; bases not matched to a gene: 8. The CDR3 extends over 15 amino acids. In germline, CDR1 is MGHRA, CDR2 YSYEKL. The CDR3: CASSPGLAGLYEQYF. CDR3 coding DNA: TGCGCCAGCAGCCCCGGGCTAGCGGGATTGTACGAGCAGTACTTC.

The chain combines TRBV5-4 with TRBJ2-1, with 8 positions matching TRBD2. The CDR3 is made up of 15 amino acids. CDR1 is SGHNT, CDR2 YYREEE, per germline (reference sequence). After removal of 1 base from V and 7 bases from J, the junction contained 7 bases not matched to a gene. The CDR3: CASSLISGTINEQFF. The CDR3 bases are TGTGCCAGCAGCTTGATTAGCGGGACTATAAATGAGCAGTTCTTC.

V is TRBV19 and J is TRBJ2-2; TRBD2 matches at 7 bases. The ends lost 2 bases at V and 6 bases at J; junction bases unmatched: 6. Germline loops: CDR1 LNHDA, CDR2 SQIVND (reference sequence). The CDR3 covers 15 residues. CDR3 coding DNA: TGTGCCAGTAGTATAAACGGACTAGTCGCCGGGGAGCTGTTTTTT. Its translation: CASSINGLVAGELFF.

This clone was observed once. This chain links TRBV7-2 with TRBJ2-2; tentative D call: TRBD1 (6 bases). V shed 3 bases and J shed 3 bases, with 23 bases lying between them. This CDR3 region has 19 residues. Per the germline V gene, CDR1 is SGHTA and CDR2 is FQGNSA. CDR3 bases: TGTGCCAGCAGCTTCCGGGCAGGGGTGACTCGGGCCCACACCGGGGAGCTGTTTTTT. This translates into CASSFRAGVTRAHTGELFF. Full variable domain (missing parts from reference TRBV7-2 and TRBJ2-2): GAGVSQSPSNKVTEKGKDVELRCDPISGHTALYWYRQSLGQGLEFLIYFQGNSAPDKSGLPSDRFSAERTGGSVSTLTIQRTQQEDSAVYLCASSFRAGVTRAHTGELFFGEGSRLTVL.

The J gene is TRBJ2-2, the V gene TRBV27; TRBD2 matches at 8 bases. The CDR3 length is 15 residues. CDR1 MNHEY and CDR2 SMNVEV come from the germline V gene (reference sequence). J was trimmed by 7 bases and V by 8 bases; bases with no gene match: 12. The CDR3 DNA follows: TGTGCCAGCTCCATGCGGGGGGCGTTCGGCGGGGAGCTGTTTTTT. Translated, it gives CASSMRGAFGGELFF.

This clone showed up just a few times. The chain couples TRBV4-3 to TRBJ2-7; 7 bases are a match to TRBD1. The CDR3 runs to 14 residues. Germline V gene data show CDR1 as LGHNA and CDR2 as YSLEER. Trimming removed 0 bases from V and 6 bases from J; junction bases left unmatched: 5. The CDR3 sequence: CASSQDGAGGEQYF. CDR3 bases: TGCGCCAGCAGCCAAGATGGGGCAGGGGGCGAGCAGTACTTC.

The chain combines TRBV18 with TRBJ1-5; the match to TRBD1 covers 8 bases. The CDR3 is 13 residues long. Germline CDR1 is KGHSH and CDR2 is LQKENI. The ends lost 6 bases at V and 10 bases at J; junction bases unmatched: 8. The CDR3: CASSFGQGTPQHF. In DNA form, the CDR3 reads TGTGCCAGCTCCTTCGGACAGGGAACTCCCCAGCATTTT.

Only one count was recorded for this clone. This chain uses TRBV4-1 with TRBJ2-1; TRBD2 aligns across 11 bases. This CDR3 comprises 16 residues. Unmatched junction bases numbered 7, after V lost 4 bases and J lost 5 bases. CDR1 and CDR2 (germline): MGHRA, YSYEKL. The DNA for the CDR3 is TGCGCCAGCAGCCGGGTAGGTAGCGGGAGGGACAATGAGCAGTTCTTC. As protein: CASSRVGSGRDNEQFF.

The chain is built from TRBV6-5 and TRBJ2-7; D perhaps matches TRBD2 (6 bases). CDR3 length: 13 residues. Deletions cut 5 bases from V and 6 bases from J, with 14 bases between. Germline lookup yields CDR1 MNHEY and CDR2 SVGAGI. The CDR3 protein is CASSPRGGVEQYF. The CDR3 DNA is TGTGCCAGCAGTCCCCGCGGAGGGGTCGAGCAGTACTTC.

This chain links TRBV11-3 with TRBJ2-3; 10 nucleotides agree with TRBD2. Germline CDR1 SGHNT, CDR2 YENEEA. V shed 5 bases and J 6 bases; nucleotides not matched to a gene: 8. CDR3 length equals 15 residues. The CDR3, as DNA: TGTGCCAGCAGCCGAAGCGGGAGGGCCGGGGATACGCAGTATTTT. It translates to CASSRSGRAGDTQYF.

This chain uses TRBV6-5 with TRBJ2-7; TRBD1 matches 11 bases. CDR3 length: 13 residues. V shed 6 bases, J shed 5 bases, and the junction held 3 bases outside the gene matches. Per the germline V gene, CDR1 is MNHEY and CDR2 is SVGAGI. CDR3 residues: CASRDRGRNEQYF. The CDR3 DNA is TGTGCCAGCAGGGACAGGGGGCGGAACGAGCAGTACTTC.

CDR3 in DNA: TGCAGCGTTGGACTAGCGGGAGGGAAACAAGAGACCCAGTACTTC. As protein: CSVGLAGGKQETQYF. The chain is built from TRBV29-1 and TRBJ2-5; TRBD2 matches 14 bases. Germline CDR1 reads SQVTM; CDR2 reads ANQGSEA. This CDR3 comprises 15 residues. V was pared by 4 bases and J by 2 bases, with 3 bases of the junction left unmatched.

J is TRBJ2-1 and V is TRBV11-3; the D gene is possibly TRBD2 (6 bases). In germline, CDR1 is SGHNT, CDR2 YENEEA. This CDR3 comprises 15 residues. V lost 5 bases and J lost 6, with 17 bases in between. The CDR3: CASSPGTQPPNEQFF. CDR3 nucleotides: TGTGCCAGCAGCCCCGGGACTCAGCCTCCCAATGAGCAGTTCTTC. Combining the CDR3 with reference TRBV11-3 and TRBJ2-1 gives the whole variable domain EAGVVQSPRYKIIEKKQPVAFWCNPISGHNTLYWYLQNLGQGPELLIRYENEEAVDDSQLPKDRFSAERLKGVDSTLKIQPAELGDSAVYLCASSPGTQPPNEQFFGPGTRLTVL.

The CDR3 nucleotides are TGTGCCAGCAGCTTTCGACAGGGGGCGTACGAGCAGTACTTC. Amino acid sequence: CASSFRQGAYEQYF. This chain connects TRBV7-2 to TRBJ2-7; 10 bases align to TRBD1. This CDR3 region has 14 residues. Germline CDR1 and CDR2: SGHTA and FQGNSA. V dropped 3 bases and J dropped 4; count of bases not matched to a gene: 3.

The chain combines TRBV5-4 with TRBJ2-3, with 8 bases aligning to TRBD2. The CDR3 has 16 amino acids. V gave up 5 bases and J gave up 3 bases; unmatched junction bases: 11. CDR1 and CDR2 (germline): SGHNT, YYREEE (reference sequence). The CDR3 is CASRRTSGGRTDTQYF. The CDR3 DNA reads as TGTGCCAGCAGACGTACCTCGGGGGGGCGGACAGATACGCAGTATTTT.

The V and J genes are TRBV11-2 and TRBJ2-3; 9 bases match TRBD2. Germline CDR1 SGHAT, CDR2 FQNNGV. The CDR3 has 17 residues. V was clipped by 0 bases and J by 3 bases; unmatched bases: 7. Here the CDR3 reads CASSLDRREGWTDTQYF. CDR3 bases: TGTGCCAGCAGCTTAGATCGGCGGGAGGGGTGGACAGATACGCAGTATTTT.

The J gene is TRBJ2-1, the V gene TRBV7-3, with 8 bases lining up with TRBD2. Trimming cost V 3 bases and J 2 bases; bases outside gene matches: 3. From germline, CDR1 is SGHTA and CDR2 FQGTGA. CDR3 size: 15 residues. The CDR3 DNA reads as TGTGCCAGCAGCTTGAGTAGCGGGACCTACAATGAGCAGTTCTTC. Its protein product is CASSLSSGTYNEQFF.

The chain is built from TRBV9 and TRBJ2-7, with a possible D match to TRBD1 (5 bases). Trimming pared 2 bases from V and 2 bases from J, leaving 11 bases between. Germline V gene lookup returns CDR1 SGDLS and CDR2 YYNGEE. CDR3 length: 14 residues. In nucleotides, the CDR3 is TGTGCCAGCAGCGTTAGAGACAGCCCCTACGAGCAGTACTTC. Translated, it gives CASSVRDSPYEQYF.

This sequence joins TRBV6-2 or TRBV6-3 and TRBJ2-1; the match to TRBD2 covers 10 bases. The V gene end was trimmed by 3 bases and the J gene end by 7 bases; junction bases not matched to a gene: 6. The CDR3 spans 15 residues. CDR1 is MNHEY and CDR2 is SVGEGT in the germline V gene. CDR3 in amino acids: CASSYPSGRWNEQFF. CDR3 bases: TGTGCCAGCAGTTATCCTAGCGGGAGATGGAATGAGCAGTTCTTC.